This T cell receptor (beta chain) was identified in a study of immune cell composition in non-small cell lung cancer. Study-wide background: Lung adenocarcinoma or squamous carcinoma made up most tumours.

The protocol was immunoSEQ multiplex PCR, while the TCRdb copy is restricted to in-frame clones and leaves out a portion. Among 7,500 to 9,500 clones, 60% to 80% were seen once, and the ten largest hold 9.5% to 15%. Points from the study as a whole: Smoking pack-years did not significantly correlate with tumour TCR-beta clonality. Dominant in vivo tumour-associated clones were not shown to share tumour-reactive sequences. Squamous carcinomas (approximately 80%) more often had tumour-associated clones >0.5% than adenocarcinomas (approximately 35%).

The germline gives CDR1 SGHDT, CDR2 YYEEEE. The germline V and J ends were trimmed by 3 bases and 4 bases, with 17 bases remaining between them. CDR3 length equals 16 residues. The normal lung sample lay at least 3 cm, and maximally far, from the tumour. Details on this clone: The antigen is undetermined. This sample includes further DNA sequences coding for the same CDR3.

Input material: non-adjacent lung tissue. The rearrangement joins TRBV5-6 to TRBJ1-5; possible D gene TRBD1, 6 bases. The clonotype originates from a human donor with non-small cell lung cancer. In DNA, the CDR3 is TGTGCCAGCAGCTCTCGGGGACGGGGGGCTAATCAGCCCCAGCATTTT. Its translation is CASSSRGRGANQPQHF.